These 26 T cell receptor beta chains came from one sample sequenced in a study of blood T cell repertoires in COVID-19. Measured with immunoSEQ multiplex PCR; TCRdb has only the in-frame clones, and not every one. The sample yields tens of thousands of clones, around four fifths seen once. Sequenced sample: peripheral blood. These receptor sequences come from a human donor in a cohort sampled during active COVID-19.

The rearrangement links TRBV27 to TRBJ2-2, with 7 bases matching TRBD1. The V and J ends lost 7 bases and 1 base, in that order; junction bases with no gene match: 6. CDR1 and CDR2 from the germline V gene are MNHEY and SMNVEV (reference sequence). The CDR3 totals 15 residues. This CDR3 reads CASTRQGLNTGELFF. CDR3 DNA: TGTGCCAGCACCCGACAGGGATTGAACACCGGGGAGCTGTTTTTT.

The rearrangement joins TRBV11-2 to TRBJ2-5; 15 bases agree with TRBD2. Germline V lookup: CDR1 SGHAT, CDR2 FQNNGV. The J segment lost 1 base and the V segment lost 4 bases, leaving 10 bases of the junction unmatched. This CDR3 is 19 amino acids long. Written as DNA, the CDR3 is TGTGCCAGCAGCTCGCCCCGCGGACTAGCGGGGGGGCTCCAAGAGACCCAGTACTTC. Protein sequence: CASSSPRGLAGGLQETQYF.

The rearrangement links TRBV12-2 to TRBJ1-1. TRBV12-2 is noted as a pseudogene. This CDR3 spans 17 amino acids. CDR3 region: CASRGAAVRGEWDEAFF. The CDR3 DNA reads TGTGCAAGTCGCGGAGCCGCGGTACGGGGGGAATGGGATGAAGCTTTCTTT.

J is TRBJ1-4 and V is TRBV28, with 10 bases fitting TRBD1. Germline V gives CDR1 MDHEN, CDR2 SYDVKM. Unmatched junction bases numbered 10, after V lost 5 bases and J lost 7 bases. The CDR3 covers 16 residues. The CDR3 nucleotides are TGTGCCAGCAGTAACCCGAGGACAGGGGGGAGTGAAAAACTGTTTTTT. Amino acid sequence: CASSNPRTGGSEKLFF.

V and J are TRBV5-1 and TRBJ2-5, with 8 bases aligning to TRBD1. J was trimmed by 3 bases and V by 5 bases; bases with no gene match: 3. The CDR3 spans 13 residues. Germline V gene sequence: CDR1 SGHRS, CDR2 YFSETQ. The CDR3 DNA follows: TGCGCCAGCAGACAGGGGGGCGAAGAGACCCAGTACTTC. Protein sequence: CASRQGGEETQYF.

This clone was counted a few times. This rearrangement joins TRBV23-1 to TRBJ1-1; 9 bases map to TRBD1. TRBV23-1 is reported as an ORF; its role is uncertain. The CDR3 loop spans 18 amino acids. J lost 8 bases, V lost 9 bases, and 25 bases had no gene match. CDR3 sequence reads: CARGCPYRGQFPLLEAFF. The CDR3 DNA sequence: TGCGCCAGGGGATGCCCTTACAGGGGGCAGTTCCCCCTTCTCGAAGCTTTCTTT.

DNA of the CDR3: TGTGCCTGGAGTGTACCTGGGCAGGGTGGCTACACCTTC. Its translation is CAWSVPGQGGYTF. The chain recombines TRBV30 with TRBJ1-2; D perhaps matches TRBD1 (5 bases). CDR1 is GTSNPN and CDR2 is SVGIG in the germline V gene (reference sequence). The CDR3 has 13 residues. Trimming left V 0 bases short and J 7 bases short, with 12 bases between.

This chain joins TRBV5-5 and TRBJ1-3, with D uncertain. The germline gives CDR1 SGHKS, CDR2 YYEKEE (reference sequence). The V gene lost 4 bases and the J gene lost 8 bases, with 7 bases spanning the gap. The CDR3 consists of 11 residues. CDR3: CASSLGDTIYF. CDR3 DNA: TGTGCCAGCAGCCTCGGGGACACCATATATTTT.

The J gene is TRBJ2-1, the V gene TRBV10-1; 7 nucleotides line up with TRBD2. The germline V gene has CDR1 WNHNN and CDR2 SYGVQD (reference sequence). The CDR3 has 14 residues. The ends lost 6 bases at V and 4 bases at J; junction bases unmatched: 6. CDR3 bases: TGCGCCAGCAGCTGGGGGGGGACTTACAATGAGCAGTTCTTC. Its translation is CASSWGGTYNEQFF.

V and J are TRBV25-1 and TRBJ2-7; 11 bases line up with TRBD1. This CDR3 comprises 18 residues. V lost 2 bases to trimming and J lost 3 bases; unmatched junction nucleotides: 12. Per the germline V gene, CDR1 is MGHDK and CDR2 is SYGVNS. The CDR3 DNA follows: TGTGCCAGCAGTGAAATAGTCGCTCCGGGACAGGGGGGCTACGAGCAGTACTTC. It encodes CASSEIVAPGQGGYEQYF.

DNA of the CDR3: TGTGCCAGCAGTTTCTCCCCCGGAGGGGCCTACGAGCAGTACTTC. It translates to CASSFSPGGAYEQYF. The V call is TRBV28, the J call TRBJ2-7, with D maybe TRBD2 (6 bases). This CDR3 is built from 15 residues. Germline values: CDR1 MDHEN, CDR2 SYDVKM. With 3 bases removed from V and 2 bases from J, the gap between germline ends came to 14 bases. Based on the CDR3 plus reference TRBV28 and TRBJ2-7, the full variable domain is DVKVTQSSRYLVKRTGEKVFLECVQDMDHENMFWYRQDPGLGLRLIYFSYDVKMKEKGDIPEGYSVSREKKERFSLILESASTNQTSMYLCASSFSPGGAYEQYFGPGTRLTVT.

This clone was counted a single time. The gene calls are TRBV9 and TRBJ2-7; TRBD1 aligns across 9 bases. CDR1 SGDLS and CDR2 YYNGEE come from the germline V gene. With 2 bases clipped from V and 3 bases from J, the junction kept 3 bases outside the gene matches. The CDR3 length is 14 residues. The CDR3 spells CASSVGQGHYEQYF. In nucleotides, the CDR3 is TGTGCCAGCAGCGTGGGACAGGGCCACTACGAGCAGTACTTC.

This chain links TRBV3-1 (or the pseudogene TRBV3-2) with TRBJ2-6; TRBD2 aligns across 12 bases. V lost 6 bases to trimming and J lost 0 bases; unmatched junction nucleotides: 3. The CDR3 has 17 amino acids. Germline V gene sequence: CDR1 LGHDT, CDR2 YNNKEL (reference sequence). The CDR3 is CASRTSGGPSGANVLTF. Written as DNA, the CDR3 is TGTGCCAGCAGGACTAGCGGGGGCCCCTCTGGGGCCAACGTCCTGACTTTC.

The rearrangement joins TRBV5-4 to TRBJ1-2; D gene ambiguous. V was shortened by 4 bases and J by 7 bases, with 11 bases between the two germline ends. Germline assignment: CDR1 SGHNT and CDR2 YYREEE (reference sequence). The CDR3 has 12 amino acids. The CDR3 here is CASSPGTLGYTF. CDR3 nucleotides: TGTGCCAGCAGCCCAGGAACTCTTGGCTACACCTTC.

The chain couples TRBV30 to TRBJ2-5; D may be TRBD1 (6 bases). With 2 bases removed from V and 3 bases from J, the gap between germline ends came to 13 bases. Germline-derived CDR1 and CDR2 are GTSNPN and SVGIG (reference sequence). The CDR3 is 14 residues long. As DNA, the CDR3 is TGTGCCTGGAGTACAACAGGGCGGGAAGAGACCCAGTACTTC. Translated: CAWSTTGREETQYF.

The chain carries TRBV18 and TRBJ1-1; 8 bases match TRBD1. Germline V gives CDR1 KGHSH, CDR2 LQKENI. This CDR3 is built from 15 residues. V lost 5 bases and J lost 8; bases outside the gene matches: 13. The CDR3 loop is CASSGGLTGVYEAFF. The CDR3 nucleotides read TGTGCCAGCTCAGGGGGATTGACAGGGGTGTACGAAGCTTTCTTT.

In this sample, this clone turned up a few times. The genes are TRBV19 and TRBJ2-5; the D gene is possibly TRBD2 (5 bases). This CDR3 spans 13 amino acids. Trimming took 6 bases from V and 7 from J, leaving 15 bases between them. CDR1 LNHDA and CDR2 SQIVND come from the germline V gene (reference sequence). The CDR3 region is CASSLGPRGTQYF. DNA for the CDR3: TGTGCCAGTAGCCTAGGCCCCCGGGGGACCCAGTACTTC.

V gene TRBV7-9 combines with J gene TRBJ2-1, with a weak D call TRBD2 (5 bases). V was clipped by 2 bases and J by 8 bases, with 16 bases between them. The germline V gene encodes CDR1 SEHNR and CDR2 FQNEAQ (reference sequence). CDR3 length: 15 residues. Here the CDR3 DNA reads TGTGCCAGCAGCTTAAGTCTAGCAGAATTAGATGAGCAGTTCTTC. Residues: CASSLSLAELDEQFF.

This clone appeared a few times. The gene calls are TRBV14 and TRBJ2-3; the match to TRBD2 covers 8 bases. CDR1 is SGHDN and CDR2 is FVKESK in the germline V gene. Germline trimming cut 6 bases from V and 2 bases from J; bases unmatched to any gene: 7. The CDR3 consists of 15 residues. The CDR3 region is CASRLSGGTTDTQYF. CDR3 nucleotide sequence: TGTGCCAGCAGATTGAGCGGGGGCACCACAGATACGCAGTATTTT.

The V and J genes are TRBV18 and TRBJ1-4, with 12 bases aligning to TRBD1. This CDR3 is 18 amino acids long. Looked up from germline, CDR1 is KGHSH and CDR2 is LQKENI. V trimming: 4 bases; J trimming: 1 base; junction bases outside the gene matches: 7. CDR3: CASSLRRDRGRTNEKLFF. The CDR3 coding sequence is TGTGCCAGCTCACTCCGGCGGGACAGGGGGCGAACTAATGAAAAACTGTTTTTT. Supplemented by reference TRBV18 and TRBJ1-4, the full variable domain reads NAGVMQNPRHLVRRRGQEARLRCSPMKGHSHVYWYRQLPEEGLKFMVYLQKENIIDESGMPKERFSAEFPKEGPSILRIQQVVRGDSAAYFCASSLRRDRGRTNEKLFFGSGTQLSVL.

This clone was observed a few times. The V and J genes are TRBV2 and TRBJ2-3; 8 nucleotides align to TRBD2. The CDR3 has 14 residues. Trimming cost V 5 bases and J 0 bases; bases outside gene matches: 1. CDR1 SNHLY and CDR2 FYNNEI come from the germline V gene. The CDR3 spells CASSRGGSTDTQYF. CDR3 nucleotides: TGTGCCAGCAGTCGGGGGGGGAGCACAGATACGCAGTATTTT.

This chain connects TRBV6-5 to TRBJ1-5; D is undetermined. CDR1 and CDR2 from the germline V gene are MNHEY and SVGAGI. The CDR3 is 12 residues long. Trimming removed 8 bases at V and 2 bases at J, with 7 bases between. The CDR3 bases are TGTGCCAGCGGGAGGGGCAATCAGCCCCAGCATTTT. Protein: CASGRGNQPQHF.

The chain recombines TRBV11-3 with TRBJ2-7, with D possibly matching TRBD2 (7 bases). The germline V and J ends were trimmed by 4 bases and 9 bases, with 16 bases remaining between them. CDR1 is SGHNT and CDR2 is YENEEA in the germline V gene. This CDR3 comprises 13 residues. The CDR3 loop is CASSSSRGARQYF. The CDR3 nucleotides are TGTGCCAGCAGCTCAAGCCGGGGGGCAAGGCAGTACTTC.

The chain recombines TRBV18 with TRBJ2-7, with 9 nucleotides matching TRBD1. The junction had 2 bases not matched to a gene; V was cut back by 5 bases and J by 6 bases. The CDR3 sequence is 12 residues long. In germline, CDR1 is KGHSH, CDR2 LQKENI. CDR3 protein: CASSLTGGEQYF. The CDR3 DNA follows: TGTGCCAGCTCATTGACAGGGGGCGAGCAGTACTTC.

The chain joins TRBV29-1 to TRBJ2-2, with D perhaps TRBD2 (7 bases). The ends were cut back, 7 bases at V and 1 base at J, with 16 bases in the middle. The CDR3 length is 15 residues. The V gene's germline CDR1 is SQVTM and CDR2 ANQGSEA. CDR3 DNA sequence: TGCAGCGCCCGGGGGGCAGCCGGGAACACCGGGGAGCTGTTTTTT. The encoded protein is CSARGAAGNTGELFF.

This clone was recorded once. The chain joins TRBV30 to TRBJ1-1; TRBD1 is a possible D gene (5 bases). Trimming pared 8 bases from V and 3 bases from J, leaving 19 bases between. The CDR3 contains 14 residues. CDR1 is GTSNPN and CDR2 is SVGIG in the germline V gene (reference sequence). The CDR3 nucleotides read TGTGCCCGCCAGTCGCGGGGGAAGCACACTGAAGCTTTCTTT. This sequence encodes CARQSRGKHTEAFF.